The 22 T cell receptor beta chains below were found in one sample sequenced in a study of memory CD4+ T cells and cytomegalovirus serostatus (dated by TCRdb to the late 2010s). A FACSAria II was used to sort memory CD4+ T cells, defined as single viable CD3+CD4+CD8-CD45RO+ cells. The library was prepared using the immunoSEQ multiplex PCR assay. Held by TCRdb, this immuneACCESS table contains in-frame sequences only and omits some clones. Under half of the omission traces to an unresolved V gene where checked; the cause of the rest is unknown. In all, the sample holds some 30,000 clones, and around 76% of those were seen once. Of the sample, around 0.63% falls within the top ten clones. The sample taken for sequencing was memory CD4+ T cells from blood. These receptors all stem from an adult in good health and CMV-seronegative. Some clones in this sample may be carry-over from other donors' samples.

The genes are TRBV6-1 and TRBJ2-7; no definite D call. Trimming removed 6 bases at V and 4 bases at J, with 13 bases between. This CDR3 region has 13 residues. CDR1 and CDR2 from the germline V gene are MNHNS and SASEGT. The CDR3 protein is CASRMDGVYEQYF. In nucleotides, the CDR3 is TGTGCCAGCAGGATGGACGGAGTTTACGAGCAGTACTTC.

The chain joins TRBV7-8 to TRBJ2-2; D call uncertain. From germline, CDR1 is SGHVS and CDR2 FQNEAQ. The V end lost 5 bases, the J end lost 0 bases, and 7 bases lay between the germline ends. The CDR3 covers 14 residues. Here the CDR3 reads CASSLGSNTGELFF. In DNA, the CDR3 is TGTGCCAGCAGCCTCGGGTCGAACACCGGGGAGCTGTTTTTT.

The chain combines TRBV13 with TRBJ2-7; TRBD1 aligns across 9 bases. V shed 5 bases, J shed 4 bases, and the junction held 9 bases outside the gene matches. The germline V gene encodes CDR1 PRHDT and CDR2 FYEKMQ (reference sequence). This CDR3 has 15 residues. The CDR3, as DNA: TGTGCCAGCAGCCCCGGACAGGGGACGGGTTACGAGCAGTACTTC. Its protein is CASSPGQGTGYEQYF. Full variable domain (outside the CDR3, taken from reference TRBV13 and TRBJ2-7): AAGVIQSPRHLIKEKRETATLKCYPIPRHDTVYWYQQGPGQDPQFLISFYEKMQSDKGSIPDRFSAQQFSDYHSELNMSSLELGDSALYFCASSPGQGTGYEQYFGPGTRLTVT.

The rearrangement joins TRBV5-4 to TRBJ2-5; D remains ambiguous. The CDR3 totals 14 residues. With 0 bases removed from V and 3 bases from J, the gap between germline ends came to 9 bases. Germline CDR1 is SGHNT and CDR2 is YYREEE (reference sequence). The CDR3 DNA is TGTGCCAGCAGCTTGGCCCTAGGAGAAGAGACCCAGTACTTC. Amino acid sequence: CASSLALGEETQYF. The full variable domain, in which reference TRBV5-4 and TRBJ2-5 provide the parts outside the CDR3, is ETGVTQSPTHLIKTRGQQVTLRCSSQSGHNTVSWYQQALGQGPQFIFQYYREEENGRGNFPPRFSGLQFPNYSSELNVNALELDDSALYLCASSLALGEETQYFGPGTRLLVL.

The genes are TRBV5-4 and TRBJ2-3, with D possibly being TRBD1 (6 bases). The V end lost 2 bases, the J end lost 9 bases, and 13 bases lay between the germline ends. The germline V gene encodes CDR1 SGHNT and CDR2 YYREEE (reference sequence). This CDR3 region has 13 residues. The CDR3 DNA follows: TGTGCCAGCAGCTTTACCGGACAGAAGACGCAGTATTTT. Amino acid sequence: CASSFTGQKTQYF.

The chain is built from TRBV7-2 and TRBJ2-3, with D perhaps TRBD2 (5 bases). The V end was cut by 5 bases, the J end by 2 bases, with 8 bases between. Germline V gene sequence: CDR1 SGHTA, CDR2 FQGNSA. The CDR3 length is 13 residues. This chain's CDR3 is CASSHDYTDTQYF. In DNA, the CDR3 is TGTGCCAGCAGCCACGACTACACAGATACGCAGTATTTT.

This chain links TRBV28 with TRBJ1-3; D uncertain. CDR3 length equals 14 residues. Germline V CDR1 and CDR2: MDHEN, SYDVKM. Trimming stripped 2 bases from V and 0 bases from J, with 5 bases between. CDR3 in amino acids: CASSLPSSGNTIYF. The DNA for the CDR3 is TGTGCCAGCAGTTTACCTAGCTCTGGAAACACCATATATTTT.

The V and J genes are TRBV29-1 and TRBJ1-2; no clear D. The germline V gene encodes CDR1 SQVTM and CDR2 ANQGSEA. Trimming stripped 7 bases from V and 8 bases from J, with 8 bases between. The CDR3 contains 9 residues. This chain's CDR3 is CSADPGYTF. DNA for the CDR3: TGCAGCGCTGATCCCGGCTACACCTTC.

The chain uses TRBV28 and TRBJ2-5; 9 bases fit TRBD2. This CDR3 has 17 residues. Per germline, CDR1 MDHEN and CDR2 SYDVKM. V was pared by 7 bases and J by 5 bases, with 17 bases of the junction left unmatched. For the CDR3, the DNA is TGTGCCAGCAAGCCCCCCCCTGGGCGGGGGGGCGTGGAGACCCAGTACTTC. It codes for CASKPPPGRGGVETQYF.

The chain joins TRBV19 to TRBJ2-3, with D maybe TRBD1 (5 bases). This CDR3 comprises 14 residues. Germline lookup yields CDR1 LNHDA and CDR2 SQIVND (reference sequence). The ends were cut back, 3 bases at V and 3 bases at J, with 10 bases in the middle. The CDR3 here is CASSIGRATDTQYF. The CDR3 DNA is TGTGCCAGTAGTATCGGCAGGGCGACAGATACGCAGTATTTT.

This clone was observed a few times. V usage is TRBV2 and J usage is TRBJ2-7; a possible D gene is TRBD2 (6 bases). Germline CDR1 and CDR2: SNHLY and FYNNEI. Trimming stripped 4 bases from V and 6 bases from J, with 16 bases between. There are 14 residues in the CDR3. The CDR3 DNA reads as TGTGCCAGCAGTGTCGGGGGTGTCGTGGGCGAGCAGTACTTC. It codes for CASSVGGVVGEQYF. Full variable domain (remainder filled in from reference TRBV2 and TRBJ2-7): EPEVTQTPSHQVTQMGQEVILRCVPISNHLYFYWYRQILGQKVEFLVSFYNNEISEKSEIFDDQFSVERPDGSNFTLKIRSTKLEDSAMYFCASSVGGVVGEQYFGPGTRLTVT.

The chain joins TRBV4-2 to TRBJ2-5; D is possibly TRBD2 (7 bases). The CDR3 loop spans 18 amino acids. Trimming stripped 2 bases from V and 0 bases from J, with 19 bases between. Germline V gene sequence: CDR1 LGHNA, CDR2 YNFKEQ. The CDR3 DNA is TGTGCCAGCAGCCAACCCGGCCTTCGCGGGGGCCACCAAGAGACCCAGTACTTC. Its translation is CASSQPGLRGGHQETQYF.

The CDR3 sequence: CASSQVDLGFPAPNQPQHF. The CDR3 region has the DNA TGCGCCAGCAGCCAAGTTGATCTAGGTTTTCCTGCCCCTAATCAGCCCCAGCATTTT. The rearrangement links TRBV4-1 to TRBJ1-5; D remains ambiguous. CDR1 MGHRA and CDR2 YSYEKL come from the germline V gene. This CDR3 region has 19 residues. The V and J ends lost 1 base and 4 bases respectively, with 23 bases between them.

The chain has TRBV7-8 and TRBJ2-3, with D possibly matching TRBD2 (6 bases). The V gene lost 0 bases and the J gene lost 1 base, with 11 bases spanning the gap. This CDR3 comprises 16 residues. The germline V gene has CDR1 SGHVS and CDR2 FQNEAQ. CDR3 protein: CASSLARWGGTDTQYF. The CDR3 bases are TGTGCCAGCAGCTTAGCGCGGTGGGGGGGCACAGATACGCAGTATTTT.

This clone is a singleton in its sample. V gene TRBV5-4 combines with J gene TRBJ2-7, with TRBD2 identical over 7 bases. In germline, CDR1 is SGHNT, CDR2 YYREEE (reference sequence). V shed 0 bases, J shed 5 bases, and the junction held 11 bases outside the gene matches. This CDR3 has 16 amino acids. The CDR3 reads CASSLGPGAGVDEQYF. Written as DNA, the CDR3 is TGTGCCAGCAGCTTGGGGCCTGGCGCGGGGGTAGACGAGCAGTACTTC.

In this sample, this clone turned up a few times. The chain has TRBV6-5 and TRBJ2-7, with D uncertain. Germline values: CDR1 MNHEY, CDR2 SVGAGI. V was pared by 6 bases and J by 3 bases, with 12 bases between. The CDR3 covers 13 residues. The chain's CDR3 is CASSLQGHYEQYF. The CDR3 DNA follows: TGTGCCAGCAGCCTCCAAGGTCACTACGAGCAGTACTTC.

The chain couples TRBV10-3 to TRBJ2-7; D not certain. The CDR3 has 13 amino acids. CDR1 is ENHRY and CDR2 is SYGVKD in the germline V gene. The germline V and J ends were trimmed by 3 bases and 6 bases, with 12 bases remaining between them. CDR3 region: CAISDGDPGEQYF. As DNA, the CDR3 is TGTGCCATCAGTGATGGAGACCCTGGCGAGCAGTACTTC.

The chain is built from TRBV30 and TRBJ1-3, with 10 bases identical to TRBD1. There are 11 residues in the CDR3. The germline V gene encodes CDR1 GTSNPN and CDR2 SVGIG (reference sequence). V lost 7 bases and J lost 7; bases outside the gene matches: 1. CDR3 in DNA: TGTGCCTTGGACAGGGGGAACACCATATATTTT. It encodes CALDRGNTIYF.

The rearrangement links TRBV7-2 to TRBJ2-7; a possible D gene is TRBD2 (7 bases). V lost 4 bases, J lost 10 bases, and 26 bases lay in between. In germline, CDR1 is SGHTA, CDR2 FQGNSA. This CDR3 is 16 amino acids long. The CDR3 here is CASSSFAGASMGQQYF. The CDR3 DNA reads TGTGCCAGCAGCTCCTTCGCGGGGGCTTCAATGGGTCAACAGTACTTC.

The chain joins TRBV5-1 to TRBJ2-5, with D perhaps matching TRBD1 (6 bases). In germline, CDR1 is SGHRS, CDR2 YFSETQ. This CDR3 is built from 13 residues. V gave up 4 bases and J gave up 5 bases, with 12 bases separating them. The CDR3 sequence is CASSLQGSETQYF. In DNA, the CDR3 is TGCGCCAGCAGCCTACAGGGTTCCGAGACCCAGTACTTC.

The chain is built from TRBV5-1 and TRBJ2-3; TRBD1 matches 7 bases. In germline, CDR1 is SGHRS, CDR2 YFSETQ. Trimming cost V 4 bases and J 5 bases; bases outside gene matches: 4. The CDR3 sequence is 13 residues long. The DNA of the CDR3 is TGCGCCAGCAGCACACAGGGGCAAGATACGCAGTATTTT. Protein sequence: CASSTQGQDTQYF.

V and J are TRBV30 and TRBJ2-3; TRBD2 matches 11 bases. CDR1 and CDR2 (germline): GTSNPN, SVGIG (reference sequence). The CDR3 contains 16 residues. Trimming at V came to 5 bases and at J to 0 bases, leaving 7 bases not matched to a gene. Here the CDR3 reads CAWGASGGRSTDTQYF. The CDR3 nucleotides are TGTGCCTGGGGGGCTAGCGGGGGGAGGAGCACAGATACGCAGTATTTT.